Listed here are 15 T cell receptor beta chains from one sample, sequenced in a study of blood T cell repertoires in COVID-19. TCRdb's copy holds only in-frame clones and misses some; the assay was immunoSEQ multiplex PCR. The sample contains about 110,000 clones, approximately 72% of which appear only once. Sequenced input: peripheral blood. These receptors were collected from a woman aged 65 to 85 with acute or convalescent COVID-19.

This chain connects TRBV3-1 (or the pseudogene TRBV3-2) to TRBJ1-2, with 7 bases aligning to TRBD1. This CDR3 has 14 amino acids. Unmatched junction bases numbered 7, after V lost 5 bases and J lost 4 bases. Germline V gene lookup returns CDR1 LGHDT and CDR2 YNNKEL (reference sequence). The CDR3 nucleotides read TGTGCCAGCAGCTTTGGGGGACAGTCCTATGGCTACACCTTC. This sequence encodes CASSFGGQSYGYTF.

CDR3 amino acids: CASSIVTGGYYEQYF. For the CDR3, the DNA is TGTGCCAGTAGTATAGTAACAGGGGGCTACTACGAGCAGTACTTC. The rearrangement uses TRBV19 and TRBJ2-7, with 9 bases that match TRBD1. Trimming removed 1 base from V and 3 bases from J; junction bases left unmatched: 4. Looked up from germline, CDR1 is LNHDA and CDR2 is SQIVND (reference sequence). The CDR3 runs to 15 residues.

The V and J genes are TRBV28 and TRBJ1-4, with 7 bases fitting TRBD1. CDR3 length: 16 residues. V lost 9 bases, J lost 8 bases, and 18 bases stayed unmatched. From germline, CDR1 is MDHEN and CDR2 SYDVKM. The CDR3 protein is CASFGTATSLREKLFF. Here the CDR3 DNA reads TGTGCCAGTTTCGGGACAGCTACCTCGTTACGCGAAAAACTGTTTTTT.

The rearrangement joins TRBV7-9 to TRBJ1-4; 7 bases line up with TRBD1. This CDR3 spans 16 amino acids. Trimming at V came to 3 bases and at J to 3 bases, leaving 7 bases not matched to a gene. CDR1 is SEHNR, CDR2 FQNEAQ, per germline (reference sequence). Here the CDR3 DNA reads TGTGCCAGCAGCTTCCTGGCGGGACAGTCTAATGAAAAACTGTTTTTT. It codes for CASSFLAGQSNEKLFF.

V usage is TRBV27 and J usage is TRBJ2-7, with TRBD1 as a possible D gene (6 bases). Looked up from germline, CDR1 is MNHEY and CDR2 is SMNVEV (reference sequence). The germline V and J ends were trimmed by 0 bases and 6 bases, with 12 bases remaining between them. This CDR3 contains 14 residues. CDR3: CASSLSAGAGEQYF. As DNA, the CDR3 is TGTGCCAGCAGTTTATCGGCAGGGGCTGGCGAGCAGTACTTC.

The rearrangement links TRBV5-1 to TRBJ1-2; D remains ambiguous. There are 11 residues in the CDR3. Trimming cost V 0 bases and J 8 bases, with 5 bases left between them. Germline V gene lookup returns CDR1 SGHRS and CDR2 YFSETQ. The CDR3, as DNA: TGCGCCAGCAGCTTGGGAGGGGGCTACACCTTC. It codes for CASSLGGGYTF.

This clone was seen a handful of times. The chain has TRBV19 and TRBJ2-4, with 15 bases lining up with TRBD2. This CDR3 spans 18 amino acids. After removal of 7 bases from V and 0 bases from J, the junction contained 7 bases not matched to a gene. Germline CDR1 LNHDA, CDR2 SQIVND (reference sequence). The CDR3 region is CASTPGLAGGLAKNIQYF. Written as DNA, the CDR3 is TGTGCCAGTACCCCGGGACTAGCGGGGGGACTAGCCAAAAACATTCAGTACTTC.

The rearrangement uses TRBV24-1 and TRBJ2-1; 11 nucleotides align to TRBD1. Germline lookup yields CDR1 KGHDR and CDR2 SFDVKD. Trimming cost V 3 bases and J 7 bases; bases outside gene matches: 7. The CDR3 contains 16 residues. In nucleotides, the CDR3 is TGTGCCACCAGTGATAGGACAGGGGGCGCAGGAAATGAGCAGTTCTTC. It is translated as CATSDRTGGAGNEQFF.

The chain is built from TRBV4-3 and TRBJ2-5, with TRBD1 identical over 7 bases. The germline CDR1 and CDR2 sequences are LGHNA and YSLEER. The CDR3 has 17 amino acids. The V and J ends lost 0 bases and 5 bases, in that order; junction bases with no gene match: 12. In DNA, the CDR3 is TGCGCCAGCAGCCAAGATTACGGAGGACAGGCACGGGAGACCCAGTACTTC. This gives the protein CASSQDYGGQARETQYF.

This chain connects TRBV6-5 to TRBJ1-5; maybe TRBD1 (6 bases). The CDR3 totals 16 residues. The germline gives CDR1 MNHEY, CDR2 SVGAGI. V gave up 0 bases and J gave up 2 bases, with 11 bases separating them. For the CDR3, the DNA is TGTGCCAGCAGTTACTCGCCAGGGGCCCGCAATCAGCCCCAGCATTTT. Translated, it gives CASSYSPGARNQPQHF.

The chain employs TRBV9 and TRBJ2-2; D possibly corresponds to TRBD2 (5 bases). In germline, CDR1 is SGDLS, CDR2 YYNGEE. Trimming took off 2 bases at V and 4 bases at J, with 15 bases between the two ends. The CDR3 is made up of 16 amino acids. CDR3 amino acids: CASSVLTAGGTGELFF. CDR3 in DNA: TGTGCCAGCAGCGTCTTAACAGCAGGAGGCACCGGGGAGCTGTTTTTT.

This clone has just one count. This chain connects TRBV27 to TRBJ2-7; TRBD2 matches 8 bases. Germline assignment: CDR1 MNHEY and CDR2 SMNVEV (reference sequence). V was clipped by 6 bases and J by 4 bases; unmatched bases: 8. The CDR3 has 14 residues. The CDR3 coding sequence is TGTGCCAGCAGCCGGCGGGGGGACCAGTACGAGCAGTACTTC. Its protein is CASSRRGDQYEQYF.

The chain couples TRBV9 to TRBJ2-2; D gene unclear. The CDR3 has 18 amino acids. Between the trimmed V and J ends, which lost 0 bases and 5 bases, there was a span of 20 bases. The germline V gene encodes CDR1 SGDLS and CDR2 YYNGEE. CDR3 in amino acids: CASSVVGVAAPRTGELFF. CDR3 sequence (DNA): TGTGCCAGCAGCGTAGTTGGAGTGGCAGCCCCGAGGACCGGGGAGCTGTTTTTT. The full variable domain, with the rest looked up from reference TRBV9 and TRBJ2-2, is DSGVTQTPKHLITATGQRVTLRCSPRSGDLSVYWYQQSLDQGLQFLIQYYNGEERAKGNILERFSAQQFPDLHSELNLSSLELGDSALYFCASSVVGVAAPRTGELFFGEGSRLTVL.

The V and J genes are TRBV21-1 and TRBJ1-1; TRBD1, as called in the table, went unchecked against the DNA. TRBV21-1 is a listed pseudogene. The CDR3 is 19 residues long. The CDR3 protein is CASSKMGRNIDRGCTEAFF. The CDR3 DNA is TGTGCCAGCAGCAAAATGGGGAGGAATATTGACAGGGGATGCACTGAAGCTTTCTTT.

The chain couples TRBV6-5 to TRBJ1-1; D is undetermined. V lost 5 bases and J lost 6, with 10 bases in between. Germline lookup yields CDR1 MNHEY and CDR2 SVGAGI. The length of the CDR3 is 12 residues. CDR3 sequence (DNA): TGTGCCAGCAGTCAATTTCGCGCTGAAGCTTTCTTT. The encoded protein is CASSQFRAEAFF.